The entry below gives a single TCR beta chain sequence along with its context. How the authors handled the data: The authors estimated nucleated cell counts from reference gene primer amplification. Sequenced by immunoSEQ multiplex PCR; TCRdb stores in-frame clones only, minus some. From that table come the V and J calls and clone size; the DNA was used to work out D and trimming. The repertoire holds under 300,000 clones, with approximately 86% as singletons. The CDR3 is 12 residues long. The V end lost 5 bases, the J end lost 3 bases, and 7 bases lay between the germline ends. This sample is drawn from a study of blood T cell repertoires in COVID-19. About the research overall: Acute and convalescent COVID-19 samples came from the United States, Italy and Spain.

This chain connects TRBV12-3 or TRBV12-4 to TRBJ1-2; D not certain. The clonotype originates from a woman in her seventies with COVID-19, enrolled during active disease. Sequenced sample: peripheral blood. In nucleotides, the CDR3 is TGTGCCAGCAGTCCCCGGGACTATGGCTACACCTTC. Its protein is CASSPRDYGYTF.